Below are 16 T cell receptor beta chains sequenced from a single sample in a study of blood T cell repertoires in COVID-19. Libraries were prepared by immunoSEQ multiplex PCR; TCRdb keeps only in-frame clonotypes and omits some of them. The table shows under 300,000 clones, with 70% to 90% occurring only once. Material: PBMCs or T cells enriched from blood (not recorded which). These receptors originate from a woman aged 40 to 50 with acute COVID-19.

A few counts support this clone. The rearrangement joins TRBV2 to TRBJ2-6; D is unresolved. Trimming took off 4 bases at V and 0 bases at J, with 4 bases between the two ends. There are 14 residues in the CDR3. Germline V gives CDR1 SNHLY, CDR2 FYNNEI. For the CDR3, the DNA is TGTGCCAGCAGTGCGAGCTCTGGGGCCAACGTCCTGACTTTC. This encodes CASSASSGANVLTF.

The J gene is TRBJ2-1, the V gene TRBV5-4; 10 nucleotides match TRBD2. This CDR3 is built from 16 residues. Germline V gene lookup returns CDR1 SGHNT and CDR2 YYREEE (reference sequence). The V gene end was trimmed by 0 bases and the J gene end by 5 bases; junction bases not matched to a gene: 5. CDR3 DNA sequence: TGTGCCAGCAGCTTGGGCGGGACTAGCGAGAACAATGAGCAGTTCTTC. Amino acid sequence: CASSLGGTSENNEQFF. The variable domain in full, completed from reference TRBV5-4 and TRBJ2-1, reads ETGVTQSPTHLIKTRGQQVTLRCSSQSGHNTVSWYQQALGQGPQFIFQYYREEENGRGNFPPRFSGLQFPNYSSELNVNALELDDSALYLCASSLGGTSENNEQFFGPGTRLTVL.

This chain links TRBV5-4 with TRBJ1-2, with 8 bases aligning to TRBD1. The V gene end was trimmed by 4 bases and the J gene end by 7 bases; junction bases not matched to a gene: 6. The CDR3 runs 13 residues. CDR1 is SGHNT and CDR2 is YYREEE in the germline V gene (reference sequence). CDR3 in DNA: TGTGCCAGCAGCCCGGACAGGGTCTTTGGCTACACCTTC. Its translation is CASSPDRVFGYTF. Supplemented by reference TRBV5-4 and TRBJ1-2, the full variable domain reads ETGVTQSPTHLIKTRGQQVTLRCSSQSGHNTVSWYQQALGQGPQFIFQYYREEENGRGNFPPRFSGLQFPNYSSELNVNALELDDSALYLCASSPDRVFGYTFGSGTRLTVV.

V is TRBV10-3 and J is TRBJ2-7; D may be TRBD2 (6 bases). The CDR3 runs 13 residues. Deletions cut 10 bases from V and 3 bases from J, with 16 bases between. Germline-derived CDR1 and CDR2 are ENHRY and SYGVKD. The DNA for the CDR3 is TGTGCCACCCAGACTAGTAATTACTACGAGCAGTACTTC. This codes for CATQTSNYYEQYF.

The rearrangement uses TRBV20-1 and TRBJ2-7, with 7 bases lining up with TRBD1. V was clipped by 6 bases and J by 0 bases; unmatched bases: 8. The V gene's germline CDR1 is DFQATT and CDR2 SNEGSKA (reference sequence). This CDR3 spans 14 amino acids. The CDR3 sequence is CSASTGADSYEQYF. The CDR3, as DNA: TGCAGTGCAAGTACAGGGGCCGACTCCTACGAGCAGTACTTC.

The chain couples TRBV2 to TRBJ2-3, with 9 bases matching TRBD2. The CDR3 has 14 amino acids. Germline CDR1 is SNHLY and CDR2 is FYNNEI. V was pared by 7 bases and J by 8 bases, with 10 bases of the junction left unmatched. CDR3 residues: CASKREADRGTQYF. For the CDR3, the DNA is TGTGCCAGCAAGCGGGAGGCTGATAGGGGTACGCAGTATTTT.

This chain joins TRBV7-8 and TRBJ1-5, with TRBD1 matching 8 bases. The length of the CDR3 is 18 residues. Unmatched junction bases numbered 14, after V lost 5 bases and J lost 2 bases. Germline V gene lookup returns CDR1 SGHVS and CDR2 FQNEAQ. The CDR3 here is CASSTPGQGALGNQPQHF. The CDR3 DNA is TGTGCCAGCAGCACTCCTGGTCAGGGGGCTCTGGGCAATCAGCCCCAGCATTTT.

The chain couples TRBV4-3 to TRBJ2-7, with 8 nucleotides matching TRBD1. This CDR3 region has 14 residues. V was pared by 3 bases and J by 7 bases, with 8 bases of the junction left unmatched. Germline V gene lookup returns CDR1 LGHNA and CDR2 YSLEER. The CDR3 DNA is TGCGCCAGCAGCCAGGCGACAGGGGTTAAAGAGCAGTACTTC. Protein sequence: CASSQATGVKEQYF.

This rearrangement joins TRBV5-4 to TRBJ1-2; tentative D call: TRBD1 (5 bases). The length of the CDR3 is 14 residues. Germline CDR1 SGHNT, CDR2 YYREEE (reference sequence). V dropped 4 bases and J dropped 6 bases, with 16 bases sitting between them. This CDR3 is CASSRGATLDGYTF. The CDR3 nucleotides read TGTGCCAGCAGCCGCGGGGCCACCTTAGATGGCTACACCTTC. Supplemented by reference TRBV5-4 and TRBJ1-2, the full variable domain reads ETGVTQSPTHLIKTRGQQVTLRCSSQSGHNTVSWYQQALGQGPQFIFQYYREEENGRGNFPPRFSGLQFPNYSSELNVNALELDDSALYLCASSRGATLDGYTFGSGTRLTVV.

The chain employs TRBV6-2 or TRBV6-3 and TRBJ1-1; 9 bases agree with TRBD1. This CDR3 is built from 14 residues. V trimming: 5 bases; J trimming: 3 bases; junction bases outside the gene matches: 4. Per the germline V gene, CDR1 is MNHEY and CDR2 is SVGEGT. The CDR3 reads CASSGTGFDTEAFF. CDR3 DNA: TGTGCCAGCAGTGGGACAGGGTTCGACACTGAAGCTTTCTTT.

The chain carries TRBV5-1 and TRBJ1-2; no clear D. Between the trimmed V and J ends, which lost 0 bases and 7 bases, there was a span of 13 bases. Germline V gene sequence: CDR1 SGHRS, CDR2 YFSETQ. The CDR3 length is 14 residues. The CDR3 sequence: CASSLAAEGGGYTF. The CDR3 DNA sequence: TGCGCCAGCAGCTTGGCCGCAGAGGGAGGTGGCTACACCTTC.

This clone has a single count. This rearrangement joins TRBV5-4 to TRBJ2-3; D gene ambiguous. This CDR3 contains 12 residues. Per germline, CDR1 SGHNT and CDR2 YYREEE (reference sequence). Trimming pared 1 base from V and 4 bases from J, leaving 4 bases between. CDR3 bases: TGTGCCAGCAGCTTGTTAGCAGATACGCAGTATTTT. It codes for CASSLLADTQYF. Full variable domain (missing parts from reference TRBV5-4 and TRBJ2-3): ETGVTQSPTHLIKTRGQQVTLRCSSQSGHNTVSWYQQALGQGPQFIFQYYREEENGRGNFPPRFSGLQFPNYSSELNVNALELDDSALYLCASSLLADTQYFGPGTRLTVL.

The rearrangement joins TRBV30 to TRBJ1-2, with D perhaps matching TRBD1 (5 bases). The CDR3 totals 15 residues. The V gene's germline CDR1 is GTSNPN and CDR2 SVGIG (reference sequence). V was trimmed by 1 base and J by 1 base, leaving 13 bases between them. The CDR3 is CAWSGSTGLNYGYTF. The CDR3 DNA reads TGTGCCTGGAGTGGAAGTACGGGACTTAACTATGGCTACACCTTC.

The chain couples TRBV5-6 to TRBJ1-5, with TRBD1 identical over 7 bases. Trimming removed 4 bases from V and 5 bases from J; junction bases left unmatched: 9. Germline CDR1 reads SGHDT; CDR2 reads YYEEEE. CDR3 length equals 15 residues. In DNA form, the CDR3 reads TGTGCCAGCAGCCCAAACAGGGGATGGGATCAGCCCCAGCATTTT. Amino acid sequence: CASSPNRGWDQPQHF.

The chain has TRBV28 and TRBJ2-1, with D possibly being TRBD2 (6 bases). This CDR3 region has 14 residues. The germline CDR1 and CDR2 sequences are MDHEN and SYDVKM. V was trimmed by 3 bases and J by 6 bases, leaving 12 bases between them. The CDR3 DNA reads as TGTGCCAGCAGTTTCGGCGGGAAGACCAATGAGCAGTTCTTC. This encodes CASSFGGKTNEQFF.

V gene TRBV7-2 combines with J gene TRBJ2-3; 11 bases agree with TRBD2. In germline, CDR1 is SGHTA, CDR2 FQGNSA. The CDR3 has 17 residues. Losses at the gene ends were 1 base for V and 6 bases for J; bases not matched to a gene: 9. CDR3 in amino acids: CASSLGPTSGSHDTQYF. In nucleotides, the CDR3 is TGTGCCAGCAGCTTAGGCCCTACTAGCGGGAGTCATGATACGCAGTATTTT.